This T cell receptor beta chain was identified in a study of T cells in narcolepsy. As for the study in general: Patients with NT1 or NT2 and healthy control donors were enrolled. Study outcomes and limitations: HCRT-specific and TRIB2-specific autoreactive clonotypes appeared among same-patient CSF and blood CD4+ clonotypes. No autoreactive T cell clone sequences appeared in some memory CD4+ repertoires. Blood of same and different patients, but not healthy controls, reportedly held recurring autoreactive clonotypes.

The repertoire was sequenced with immunoSEQ multiplex PCR; TCRdb's copy has only in-frame clones and lacks some. The sample contains approximately 32,000 clones, roughly 90% of which appear only once. A note on this clone: Its matching antigen is unknown.

Germline V CDR1 and CDR2: SGHNT, YYREEE (reference sequence). The CDR3 loop spans 12 amino acids. V lost 4 bases and J lost 6; bases outside the gene matches: 1. The sequence came from a human donor with narcolepsy. The chain recombines TRBV5-4 with TRBJ2-1; TRBD2 aligns across 7 bases. The material sequenced was CD45RA- memory CD4+ T cells from PBMCs. The CDR3 sequence is CASSRTSNEQFF. The DNA of the CDR3 is TGTGCCAGCAGCAGGACTAGCAATGAGCAGTTCTTC.